This T cell receptor beta chain appears in the sequencing data of a study of blood T cell repertoires in COVID-19 (TCRdb year 2020). At the level of the whole study: Samples covering the acute and convalescent phases of COVID-19 were provided by collaborators in the United States, Italy and Spain. The material from the prospective study consisted of cDNA or gDNA derived from T cells, B-cell-depleted T cells, or PBMCs. Deeply sampled blood TCRbeta repertoires from subjects exposed to, actively infected with, or recovered from COVID-19 were included in the dataset. The repertoires were released in a freely available public database meant as a resource for research on the immune response to SARS-CoV-2. Samples came from the ongoing ImmuneRACE study (first 160 participants) plus 1,254 subjects from 6 global collaborators. A de-identified subject ID, COVID-19 status, age in years and sex were almost always included in the sample metadata. Where HLA class I and class II types were available, the types were taken from metadata supplied by the sample provider, not from assay-based typing. What the research found in general, with its limitations: The amount of clinical and demographic metadata varied by source and participant and was provided uncurated.

TCRbeta CDR3 regions were amplified from genomic DNA by means of the immunoSEQ Assay, a bias-controlled multiplex PCR. Per the source publication's procedure: The number of nucleated cells in each sample was estimated by amplification of reference gene primers within the assay. To quantify the absolute abundance of each unique TCRbeta CDR3 rearrangement, sequence reads were collapsed and filtered. Productive Simpson clonality was computed per sample as the square root of Simpson's diversity index over productive rearrangements. Imported from immuneACCESS, the table was reduced by TCRdb to in-frame sequences with V and J called. These copies leave out some clones; in studies compared against another copy, an unresolved V gene accounts for under half, and the cause of the remainder is not known. The V and J calls and clone size come from that table; D and trimming were worked out from the DNA. The sample table contains around 140,000 clones; only one count was recorded for about nine tenths of them. The ten biggest clones cover approximately 3.8% of the sample.

Notes on this clone: Its recognized antigen is unknown. It has no much larger one-base neighbor in the sample; base qualities were not kept.

In the prospective study, participants were 18 to 89 years old, resided in about 25 geographic areas of the United States, and were enrolled through a virtual design. Cohort assignment in the prospective study relied on participant-reported clinical history from a screening survey and a study questionnaire. Exposed participants had been in contact, within 2 weeks of entering the study, with a person who had a PCR-confirmed or clinician-diagnosed case of COVID-19. Mobile phlebotomists in the prospective study collected whole blood, serum and a nasopharyngeal or oropharyngeal swab from every participant. Over a roughly two-month period, participants in the prospective study had the option of providing additional blood draws and questionnaires. Blood samples from the prospective study were shipped frozen or at room temperature prior to DNA extraction. The junction shows trimming of 6 bases on V and 0 bases on J, and the gene matches do not reach 9 bases of it. Measured from the cysteine to the phenylalanine, the CDR3 is 16 residues long. Here the CDR3 DNA is all that survives: 48 bases in frame from base 1. From the germline V gene (reference sequence), CDR1 is MNHEY and CDR2 is SMNVEV.

The sequence is built from TRBV27 and TRBJ2-7, and 9 junction bases match TRBD1. The sample was PBMCs or T cells enriched from blood (not recorded which). This receptor was obtained from a woman in her 40s who had been exposed to COVID-19. Here is the DNA: TGTGCCAGCAGGGGACAGGGTGTTACGAGCTCCTACGAGCAGTACTTC. This is translated as CASRGQGVTSSYEQYF.